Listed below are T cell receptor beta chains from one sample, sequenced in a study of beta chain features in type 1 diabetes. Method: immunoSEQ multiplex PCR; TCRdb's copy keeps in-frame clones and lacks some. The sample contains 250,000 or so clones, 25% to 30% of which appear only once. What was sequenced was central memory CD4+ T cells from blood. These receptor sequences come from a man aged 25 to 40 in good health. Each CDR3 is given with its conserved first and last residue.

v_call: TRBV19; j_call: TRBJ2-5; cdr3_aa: CASSTSGGSETQYF
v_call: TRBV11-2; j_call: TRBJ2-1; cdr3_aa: CASSLGQYNEQFF
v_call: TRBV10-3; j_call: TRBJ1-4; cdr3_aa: CAISLGQGGEKLFF
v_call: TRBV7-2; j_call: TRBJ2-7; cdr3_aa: CASSRQRSPRGEQYF
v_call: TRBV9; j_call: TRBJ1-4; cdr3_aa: CASSSGQGFATNEKLFF
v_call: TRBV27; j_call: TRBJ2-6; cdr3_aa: CASSFNSGANVLTF
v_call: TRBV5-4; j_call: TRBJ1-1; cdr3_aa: CASSRDRRAEAFF
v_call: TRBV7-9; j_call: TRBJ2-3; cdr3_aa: CASSLEAGSTDTQYF
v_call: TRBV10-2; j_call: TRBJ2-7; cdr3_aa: CASRGNSGVEQYF
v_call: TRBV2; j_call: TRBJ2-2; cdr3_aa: CASSEEGPGELFF
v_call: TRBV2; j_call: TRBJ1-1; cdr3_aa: CASSSRDRGYLTEAFF
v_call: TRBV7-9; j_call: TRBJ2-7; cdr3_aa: CASSLGGQGGAEQYF
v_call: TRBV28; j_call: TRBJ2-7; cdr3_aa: CASIGQAYEQYF
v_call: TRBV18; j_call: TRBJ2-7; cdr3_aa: CASSPPGHSYEQYF
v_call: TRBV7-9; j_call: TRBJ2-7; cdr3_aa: CASTTGYHEQYF
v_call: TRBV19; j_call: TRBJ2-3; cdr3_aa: CASSKGTGATDTQYF
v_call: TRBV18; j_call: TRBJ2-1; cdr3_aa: CASSPLKWYGNEQFF
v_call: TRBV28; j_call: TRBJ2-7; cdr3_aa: CASSYDKTRQANF
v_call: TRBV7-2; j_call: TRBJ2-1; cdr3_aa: CASRLSGGSEFF
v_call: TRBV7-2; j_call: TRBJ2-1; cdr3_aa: CASSSHTYNEQFF
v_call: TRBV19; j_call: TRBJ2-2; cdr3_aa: CASIGDRSTGELFF
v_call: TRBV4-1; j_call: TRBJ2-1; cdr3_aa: CASSPGLAAVDEQFF
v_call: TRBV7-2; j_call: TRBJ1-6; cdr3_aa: CASSSGGNSPLHF
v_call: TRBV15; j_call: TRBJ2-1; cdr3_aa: CATSRDLVDLNEQFF
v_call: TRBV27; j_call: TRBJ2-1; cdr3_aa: CASSLYGVYEQFF
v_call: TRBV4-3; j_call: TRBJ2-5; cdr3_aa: CASSQDSGETQYF
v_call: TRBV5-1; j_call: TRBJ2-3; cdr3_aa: CASSLAPRDTQYF
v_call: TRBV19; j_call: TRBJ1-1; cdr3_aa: CASSLQGLQAFF
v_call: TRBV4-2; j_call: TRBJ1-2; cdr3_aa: CASSQVQVGGYTF
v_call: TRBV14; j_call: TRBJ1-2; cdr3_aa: CASSRGSNYGYTF
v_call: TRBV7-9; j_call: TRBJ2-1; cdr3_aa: CASSNKAGGGSEQFF
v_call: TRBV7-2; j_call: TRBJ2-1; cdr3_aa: CASSRFRGGHNEQFF
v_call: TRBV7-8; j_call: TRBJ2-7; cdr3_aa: CASSDTVGRITYEQYF
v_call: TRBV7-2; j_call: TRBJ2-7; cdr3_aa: CASSLGAEQYF
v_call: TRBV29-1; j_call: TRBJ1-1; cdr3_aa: CSAPGQGPGTEAFF
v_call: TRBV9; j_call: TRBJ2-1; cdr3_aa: CASASPGQGPYNEQFF
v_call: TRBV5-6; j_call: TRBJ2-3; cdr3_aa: CASSLFSTDTQYF
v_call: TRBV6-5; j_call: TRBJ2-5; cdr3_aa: CASSYSTGNQETQYF
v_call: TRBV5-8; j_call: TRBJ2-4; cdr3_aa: CASSLRNENIQYF
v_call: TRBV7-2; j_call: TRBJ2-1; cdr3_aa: CASSFAGTGYNEQFF
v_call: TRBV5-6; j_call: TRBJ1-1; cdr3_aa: CASSLALGQLNTEAFF
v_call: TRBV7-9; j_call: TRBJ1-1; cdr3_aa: CASSLQGMNTEAFF
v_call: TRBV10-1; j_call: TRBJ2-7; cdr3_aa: CASGQGSGEQYF
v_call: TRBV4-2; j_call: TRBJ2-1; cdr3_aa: CASSQDLTGGSYNEQFF